This T cell receptor beta chain originates from a study of regulatory T cells in long-lasting Graves disease. This clonotype has only a few counts. V lost 2 bases and J lost 4, with 17 bases in between. The CDR3 extends over 16 amino acids. Per germline, CDR1 SGHDN and CDR2 FVKESK. As to time point: persistent/refractory GD, antithyroid drugs over 5 years with positive TRAb. Isolated PBMC RNA provided the starting material for the TCR library. For TCR beta, libraries came from iRepertoire HTBI primers and Arm-PCR of CDR3 regions. TCRdb re-derived calls from the multiplex PCR reads in MiXCR, one entry per CDR3 protein. The table shows 350,000 to 450,000 distinct CDR3 sequences, with 21% occurring only once.

The genes are TRBV14 and TRBJ1-1, with D unclear. The receptor was isolated from a female donor with Graves disease. The sample in question was peripheral blood mononuclear cells (PBMCs), obtained when the disease was refractory, from a patient treated with antithyroid drugs. CDR3 in DNA: TGTGCCAGCAGCCAAATGAGGGTAGCGATCGGCACTGAAGCTTTCTTT. As protein: CASSQMRVAIGTEAFF.